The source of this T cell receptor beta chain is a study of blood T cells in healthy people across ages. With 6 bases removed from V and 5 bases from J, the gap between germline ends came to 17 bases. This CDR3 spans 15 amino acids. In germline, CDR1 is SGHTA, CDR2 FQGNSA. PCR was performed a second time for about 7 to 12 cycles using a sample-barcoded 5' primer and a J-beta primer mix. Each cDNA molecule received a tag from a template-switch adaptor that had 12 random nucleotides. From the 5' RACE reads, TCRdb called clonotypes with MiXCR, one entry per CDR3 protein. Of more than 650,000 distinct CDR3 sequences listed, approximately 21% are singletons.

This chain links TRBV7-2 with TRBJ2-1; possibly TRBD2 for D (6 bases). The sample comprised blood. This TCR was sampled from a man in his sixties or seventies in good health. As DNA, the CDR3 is TGTGCCAGCAGTCGACCGGGACTTCGTAACAATGAGCAGTTCTTC. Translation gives CASSRPGLRNNEQFF.